This T cell receptor (beta chain) stems from a study of blood T cell repertoires in COVID-19. The overall study: The United States, Italy and Spain were the sources of the acute and convalescent COVID-19 samples. T cells, B-cell-depleted T cells, or PBMCs provided the cDNA or gDNA that served as material.

Clones were sequenced by immunoSEQ multiplex PCR, and TCRdb holds only the in-frame ones, with some missing. The sample shows 250,000 to 300,000 clones, about 80% of them seen only once. CDR3 size: 17 residues. V was pared by 0 bases and J by 5 bases, with 11 bases of the junction left unmatched. The V gene's germline CDR1 is LGHNA and CDR2 YSLEER. This TCR was sampled from a man aged 25-40 years with acute COVID-19. The chain has TRBV4-3 and TRBJ1-1; 8 bases fit TRBD1. Sequences were obtained from PBMCs or T cells enriched from blood (not recorded which). The CDR3 bases are TGCGCCAGCAGCCAAGAAGGACAGGGATGGAAAGGGACTGAAGCTTTCTTT. Translated: CASSQEGQGWKGTEAFF.